The 10 T cell receptor beta chains given below trace back to one sample, sequenced in a study of beta chain features in type 1 diabetes. What was sequenced were expressed TCRB transcripts, since all of the isolated RNA had been reverse transcribed. This table comes from immunoSEQ multiplex PCR, and its TCRdb copy is limited to in-frame clones, with some not included. The sample lists around 250,000 clones; about 30% were seen once. The specimen sequenced was central memory CD4+ T cells from blood. Receptor source: a man aged 25 to 40 in good health.

Points on this clone: Other nucleotide sequences in the sample specify the same CDR3. DNA for the CDR3: TGTGCCTGGAGTGTCCTAGCGGGAGTCAATGAGCAGTTCTTC. Translated, it gives CAWSVLAGVNEQFF. V usage is TRBV30 and J usage is TRBJ2-1; 10 nucleotides align to TRBD2. V was clipped by 0 bases and J by 6 bases; unmatched bases: 2. The CDR3 totals 14 residues. CDR1 is GTSNPN and CDR2 is SVGIG in the germline V gene (reference sequence).

This clone was seen more than once but under ten times. The chain recombines TRBV13 with TRBJ2-7; TRBD1 agrees at 7 bases. The CDR3 spans 13 residues. CDR1 PRHDT and CDR2 FYEKMQ come from the germline V gene (reference sequence). Trimming took 5 bases from V and 1 from J; bases not matched to a gene: 2. CDR3 residues: CASSMGQSYEQYF. CDR3 sequence (DNA): TGTGCCAGCAGCATGGGACAGTCCTACGAGCAGTACTTC.

The sample holds a few counts of this clone. The genes are TRBV30 and TRBJ1-3; no definite D call. The germline V gene has CDR1 GTSNPN and CDR2 SVGIG (reference sequence). V was trimmed by 3 bases and J by 0 bases, leaving 9 bases between them. The CDR3 spans 14 residues. The CDR3, as DNA: TGTGCCTGGAGCCCTGGCTTCTCTGGAAACACCATATATTTT. Amino acids: CAWSPGFSGNTIYF.

The chain recombines TRBV7-2 with TRBJ1-5, with D unclear. Germline values: CDR1 SGHTA, CDR2 FQGNSA. The V gene lost 4 bases and the J gene lost 5 bases, with 9 bases spanning the gap. The CDR3 is made up of 13 amino acids. The CDR3 is CASSSEFDQPQHF. The CDR3 nucleotides are TGTGCCAGCAGCTCAGAGTTCGATCAGCCCCAGCATTTT. The complete variable domain, with remaining parts taken from reference TRBV7-2 and TRBJ1-5, reads GAGVSQSPSNKVTEKGKDVELRCDPISGHTALYWYRQSLGQGLEFLIYFQGNSAPDKSGLPSDRFSAERTGGSVSTLTIQRTQQEDSAVYLCASSSEFDQPQHFGDGTRLSIL.

V gene TRBV6-5 combines with J gene TRBJ2-7, with TRBD1 as a possible D gene (6 bases). In germline, CDR1 is MNHEY, CDR2 SVGAGI. CDR3 length: 15 amino acids. V gave up 0 bases and J gave up 6 bases, with 15 bases separating them. The CDR3 loop reads CASSYSKGQGLEQYF. CDR3 nucleotide sequence: TGTGCCAGCAGTTACTCGAAGGGACAAGGGCTCGAGCAGTACTTC.

This clone was seen more than once but under ten times. A read error may account for a junction end that differs from germline. The J gene is TRBJ2-3, the V gene TRBV11-2, with 11 bases fitting TRBD2. Germline loops: CDR1 SGHAT, CDR2 FQNNGV. The CDR3 runs to 16 residues. In nucleotides, the CDR3 is TGTGCCAGCAGCCCGCTAGCGGGGGGCCGCCGGGATACGCGGTATTTT. It codes for CASSPLAGGRRDTRYF.

V is TRBV7-2 and J is TRBJ1-6; D call uncertain. The CDR3 length is 13 residues. Germline CDR1 and CDR2: SGHTA and FQGNSA. Trimming took 5 bases from V and 9 from J, leaving 11 bases between them. CDR3 bases: TGTGCCAGCAGCCTGGATAGTGGTTCACCCCTCCACTTT. Protein: CASSLDSGSPLHF.

Concerning this clone: A read error is likely here: a far larger clone is one base away. The J gene is TRBJ2-1, the V gene TRBV30; D is undetermined. The germline gives CDR1 GTSNPN, CDR2 SVGIG (reference sequence). Trimming left V 0 bases short and J 4 bases short, with 16 bases between. There are 16 residues in the CDR3. CDR3 region: CAWSVCSPAEYNEQFF. CDR3 bases: TGTGCCTGGAGTGTATGCTCCCCGGCCGAGTACAATGAGCAGTTCTTC.

J is TRBJ2-3 and V is TRBV5-1, with unresolved D. The germline gives CDR1 SGHRS, CDR2 YFSETQ. This CDR3 is built from 14 residues. Trimming removed 0 bases at V and 0 bases at J, with 5 bases between. The CDR3 is CASSLVRSTDTQYF. The CDR3 DNA follows: TGCGCCAGCAGCTTGGTGCGCAGCACAGATACGCAGTATTTT.

The V and J genes are TRBV7-2 and TRBJ1-3; no reliable D call. The V end was cut by 5 bases, the J end by 7 bases, with 9 bases between. There are 12 residues in the CDR3. The germline CDR1 and CDR2 sequences are SGHTA and FQGNSA. The CDR3 DNA sequence: TGTGCCAGCAGCCGGGATCTTAACACCATATATTTT. This translates into CASSRDLNTIYF.